This T cell receptor (beta chain) was captured in a study of blood T cell repertoires in COVID-19 (dated by TCRdb to 2018 to 2020). For the wider study: Samples covering the acute and convalescent phases of COVID-19 were provided by collaborators in the United States, Italy and Spain. The material from the prospective study consisted of cDNA or gDNA derived from T cells, B-cell-depleted T cells, or PBMCs. Deeply sampled blood TCRbeta repertoires from subjects exposed to, actively infected with, or recovered from COVID-19 were included in the dataset. A freely available public database, intended as a resource for researchers studying the immune response to SARS-CoV-2, is where the repertoires were released. Samples were obtained from the ongoing ImmuneRACE study (first 160 participants) and from 1,200 or so subjects provided by 6 global collaborators. Nearly every sample came with metadata listing a de-identified subject ID, COVID-19 status, age in years and sex. Where available, HLA class I and class II types were obtained from metadata supplied by the sample provider rather than from assay-based typing.

With regard to this clone: No cognate antigen has been identified for it. There are no base qualities to consult, and no much larger clone falls within one base.

The immunoSEQ Assay, a bias-controlled multiplex PCR, was used to amplify TCRbeta CDR3 regions from genomic DNA. The study's own analysis went as follows. The number of nucleated cells in each sample was estimated by amplification of reference gene primers within the assay. To quantify the absolute abundance of each unique TCRbeta CDR3 rearrangement, sequence reads were collapsed and filtered. For each sample, productive Simpson clonality was calculated by taking the square root of Simpson's diversity index across productive rearrangements. As stored in TCRdb, this immuneACCESS dataset retains in-frame rearrangements with V and J assigned. A fraction of the clones does not appear; measured against another copy, unresolved V genes explain less than half of the discrepancy, and the remainder lacks a known reason. V and J calls and clone size are as listed in that table; D and trimming were resolved from the DNA. This sample gives about 400,000 clones in total; about 87% of them show up just once. The ten largest clonotypes hold about 9.4% of the sample.

Participants in the prospective study were enrolled through a virtual design, were aged roughly 18 to 100 years, and lived in fewer than 30 United States geographic areas. In the prospective study, participants were assigned to cohorts based on the clinical history participants reported in a screening survey and a study questionnaire. For ImmuneRACE Cohort 3, a participant was defined as recovered based on two consecutive negative NP/OP PCR tests, clearance by a healthcare professional, or resolution of symptoms. In the prospective study, whole blood, serum and a nasopharyngeal or oropharyngeal swab were collected from each participant by mobile phlebotomists. Over an approximately 2-month period, participants in the prospective study had the option of providing additional blood draws and questionnaires. Blood samples from the prospective study were shipped frozen or at room temperature prior to DNA extraction.

What the authors observed across the whole study: Clinical and demographic metadata were provided uncurated, with the amount varying by source and participant.

The sequenced sample consisted of PBMCs or T cells enriched from blood (not recorded which). This clonotype originated in a woman aged 45-59 years who had recovered from COVID-19.

The CDR3 sequence is CASSPNRRGTNYGYTF. The DNA is TGTGCCAGCTCACCAAATAGACGGGGGACCAACTATGGCTACACCTTC. The rearranged chain carries TRBV18 and TRBJ1-2, and the D gene may be TRBD1, 5 bases matching. Reading from cysteine to phenylalanine, the CDR3 counts 16 amino acids. Just CDR3 DNA is preserved here, 48 bases in frame from base 1. For CDR1 and CDR2, the germline V gene lists KGHSH and LQKENI. V was cut back by 2 bases and J by 2 bases, leaving a gap of 15 bases between them.